This T cell receptor beta chain stems from a study of technical replicates of blood from several donors. This clone was found a few times. Produced via immunoSEQ multiplex PCR; TCRdb's table is partial and in-frame only. The sample has tens of thousands of clones; about 94% are singletons. Input material: T cells isolated from PBMCs. This receptor was identified in a human donor in good health.

The CDR3 DNA sequence: TGTGCCAGCAGGACAGGTTTGAACACTGAAGCTTTCTTT. This encodes CASRTGLNTEAFF. The chain employs TRBV6-1 and TRBJ1-1, with D possibly matching TRBD1 (6 bases). Per germline, CDR1 MNHNS and CDR2 SASEGT. The CDR3 runs to 13 residues. The V gene lost 6 bases and the J gene lost 0 bases, with 8 bases spanning the gap.